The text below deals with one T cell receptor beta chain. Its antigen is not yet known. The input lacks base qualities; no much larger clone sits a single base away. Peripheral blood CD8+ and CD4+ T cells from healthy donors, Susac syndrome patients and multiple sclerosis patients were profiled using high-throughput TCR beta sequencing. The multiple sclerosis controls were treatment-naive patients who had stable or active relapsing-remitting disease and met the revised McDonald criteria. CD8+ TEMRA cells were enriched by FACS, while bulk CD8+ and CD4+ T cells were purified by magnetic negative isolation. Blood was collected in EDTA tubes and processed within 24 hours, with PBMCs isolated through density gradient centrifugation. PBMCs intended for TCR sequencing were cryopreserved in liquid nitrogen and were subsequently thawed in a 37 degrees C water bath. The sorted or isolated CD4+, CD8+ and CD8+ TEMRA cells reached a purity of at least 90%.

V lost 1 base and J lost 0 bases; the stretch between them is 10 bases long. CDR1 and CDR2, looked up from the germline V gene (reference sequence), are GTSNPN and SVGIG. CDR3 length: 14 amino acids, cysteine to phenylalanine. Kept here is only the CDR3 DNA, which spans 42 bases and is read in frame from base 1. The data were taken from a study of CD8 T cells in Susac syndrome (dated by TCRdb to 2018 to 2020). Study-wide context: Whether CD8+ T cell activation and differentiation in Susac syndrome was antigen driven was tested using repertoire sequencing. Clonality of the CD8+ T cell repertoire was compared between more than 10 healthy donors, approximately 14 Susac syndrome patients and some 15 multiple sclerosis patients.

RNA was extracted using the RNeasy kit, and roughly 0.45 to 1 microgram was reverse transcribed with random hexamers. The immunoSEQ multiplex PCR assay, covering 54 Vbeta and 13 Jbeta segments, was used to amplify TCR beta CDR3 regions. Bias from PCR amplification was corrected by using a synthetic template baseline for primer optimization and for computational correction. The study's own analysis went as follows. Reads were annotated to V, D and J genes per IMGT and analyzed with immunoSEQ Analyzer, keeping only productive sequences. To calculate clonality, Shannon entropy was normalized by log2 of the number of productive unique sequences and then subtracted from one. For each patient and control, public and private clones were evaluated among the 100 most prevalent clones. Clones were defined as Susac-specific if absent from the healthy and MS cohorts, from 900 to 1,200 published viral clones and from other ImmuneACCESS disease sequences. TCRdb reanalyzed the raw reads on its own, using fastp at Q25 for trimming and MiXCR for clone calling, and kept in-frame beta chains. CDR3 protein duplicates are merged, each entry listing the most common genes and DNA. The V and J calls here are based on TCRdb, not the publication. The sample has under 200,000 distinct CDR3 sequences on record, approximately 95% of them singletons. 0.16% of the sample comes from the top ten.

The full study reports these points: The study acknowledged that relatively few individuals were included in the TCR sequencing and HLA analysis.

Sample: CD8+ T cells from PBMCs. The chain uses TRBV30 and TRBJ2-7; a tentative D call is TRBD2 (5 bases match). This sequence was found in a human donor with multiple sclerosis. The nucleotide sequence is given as TGTGCCTGGAGTGACCCGGGGAGCTCCTACGAGCAGTACTTC. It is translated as CAWSDPGSSYEQYF.